This T cell receptor beta chain was found in a study of metastatic and nonmetastatic thyroid tumors. Across the whole study: For malignant and benign thyroid patients, tumor or nodule tissue and blood were the sources whose repertoires were compared. Findings and caveats of the study: Reports indicated that malignant thyroid tumors showed significantly higher TCR beta diversity than benign nodules did, in blood and tumor.

Nobody among the patients had been given any treatment before thyroid surgery. TCRdb called clones again from the PCR reads with MiXCR. The repertoire includes roughly 93,000 clones, roughly 13% of them detected once, and approximately 11% sits in the top ten. Concerning this clone itself: Its cognate antigen is unknown.

This TCR came from a female donor with papillary thyroid cancer or a benign thyroid nodule (not recorded which). Some clones in this sample may be carry-over from other donors' samples. Sequenced input: blood.

This CDR3 is CASSGADSWKQYF. The DNA of the CDR3 is TGTGCCAGCAGTGGAGCGGACTCCTGGAAGCAGTACTTC. This sequence joins TRBV6-1 and TRBJ2-7; TRBD2 is a possible D gene (5 bases). Germline values: CDR1 MNHNS, CDR2 SASEGT. This CDR3 has 13 amino acids. V was pared by 4 bases and J by 8 bases, with 15 bases between.